Listed below are T cell receptor beta chains from one sample, sequenced in a study of shared clonotypes between healthy human individuals. The repertoire was sequenced with immunoSEQ multiplex PCR; TCRdb's copy has only in-frame clones and lacks some. Of 2 million to 2.5 million clones in the sample, approximately 94% were seen once. Material: naive CD4+ T cells sorted from blood. These TCRs come from a man aged 18 to 29 in good health. CDR3s include the opening cysteine and the closing phenylalanine or tryptophan. The D gene is left open where the match is weak. A clone size is listed for some rows: how often the clone was seen (once, few, many), or a class if it is expanded.

D,size,V,J,DNA,CDR3
.,.,TRBV19,TRBJ1-4,TGTGCCAGTAGTATACCAGGGGCCATTGAAAAACTGTTTTTT,CASSIPGAIEKLFF
TRBD2,once,TRBV13,TRBJ2-1,TGTGCCAGCAGCTCCTTAGCGGGAGGGGCTCTGGAGCAGTTCTTC,CASSSLAGGALEQFF
.,.,TRBV28,TRBJ2-5,TGTGCCCTGGTTCGGGGGTATCGAGAGACCCAGTACTTC,CALVRGYRETQYF
.,.,TRBV7-2,TRBJ1-4,TGTGCCAGCAGCGTTTTCGACAGGAGCGGTGAAAAACTGTTTTTT,CASSVFDRSGEKLFF
TRBD1,.,TRBV7-2,TRBJ2-5,TGTGCCAGCCGCCCGGGACAGTCATTCCAAGAGACCCAGTACTTC,CASRPGQSFQETQYF
TRBD1,.,TRBV27,TRBJ1-6,TGTGCCAGCAGTAGATCTCAGGGGGCCCGGGATGATTCACCCCTCCACTTT,CASSRSQGARDDSPLHF
.,once,TRBV11-2,TRBJ2-7,TGTGCCAGCAGGATCAACCCGGGACCTGAGTACGAGCAGTACTTC,CASRINPGPEYEQYF
.,.,TRBV5-1,TRBJ2-2,TGCGCCAGCAGGGGACCGGGCCCCGAAACCGGGGAGCTGTTTTTT,CASRGPGPETGELFF
.,.,TRBV5-6,TRBJ1-1,TGTGCCAGCAGCTTGGGGCCAAACACTGAAGCTTTCTTT,CASSLGPNTEAFF
TRBD1,.,TRBV5-4,TRBJ2-5,TGTGCCAGCAGCTTGAAGACAGGGGAAGAGACCCAGTACTTC,CASSLKTGEETQYF
TRBD2,.,TRBV7-9,TRBJ2-5,TGTGCCAGCAGCGGACGACTAGCGGGCGCAGCCCCCCAAGAGACCCAGTACTTC,CASSGRLAGAAPQETQYF
.,.,TRBV4-1,TRBJ2-1,TGCGCCAGCAGCCAAGTGGTGCTGGGCCTCAATGAGCAGTTCTTC,CASSQVVLGLNEQFF
TRBD2,.,TRBV5-4,TRBJ2-3,TGTGCCAGCAGCCCCGGGACTAGCCGAAACACAGATACGCAGTATTTT,CASSPGTSRNTDTQYF
.,.,TRBV5-1,TRBJ2-2,TGCGCCAGCAGCTTGCCAGCGGTCATCGCCGGGGAGCTGTTTTTT,CASSLPAVIAGELFF
.,.,TRBV27,TRBJ2-7,TGTGCCAGAACGTTCCCATACGAGCAGTACTTC,CARTFPYEQYF
.,.,TRBV7-7,TRBJ2-7,TGTGCTAGCAGCGAGGGACTTATCTACGAGCAGTACTTC,CASSEGLIYEQYF
.,.,TRBV18,TRBJ1-4,TGTGCCAGCTCACCTGGAACGGGTTCGACTAATGAAAAACTGTTTTTT,CASSPGTGSTNEKLFF
.,.,TRBV10-3,TRBJ2-2,TGTGCCATCAGTGATAGGACCCCCGGGGAGCTGTTTTTT,CAISDRTPGELFF
TRBD1,.,TRBV5-1,TRBJ2-7,TGCGCCAGCAGCTTGGCGGGACAGGGGGCTAACGAGCAGTACTTC,CASSLAGQGANEQYF
.,.,TRBV15,TRBJ2-7,TGTGCCACCAGCAGACCGGGACTTAGCTCCTACGAGCAGTACTTC,CATSRPGLSSYEQYF
.,once,TRBV5-8,TRBJ2-1,TGTGCCAGCAGCTTGTGGGGTGAGCAGTTCTTC,CASSLWGEQFF
.,few,TRBV18,TRBJ1-5,TGTGCCAGCTCACCACTAGAAGGGCCCAATCAGCCCCAGCATTTT,CASSPLEGPNQPQHF
TRBD2,.,TRBV5-1,TRBJ2-1,TGCGCCAGCAGCTCCGAAAGCGGGGGGGCCACTGAGCAGTTCTTC,CASSSESGGATEQFF
.,.,TRBV6-5,TRBJ1-2,TGTGCCAGCAGTTACTCCCCTCGGGGGAACTATGGCTACACCTTC,CASSYSPRGNYGYTF
.,.,TRBV5-4,TRBJ2-4,TGTGCCAGCAGCTTAACCGGGACCGTAGCCAAAAACATTCAGTACTTC,CASSLTGTVAKNIQYF
.,once,TRBV19,TRBJ1-5,TGTGCCAGTACCACCACCCGCGGGACCTCGGGCAATCAGCCCCAGCATTTT,CASTTTRGTSGNQPQHF
TRBD1,.,TRBV4-2,TRBJ1-3,TGTGCCAGCAGCCCAGGGGGGTCTGGAAACACCATATATTTT,CASSPGGSGNTIYF
.,.,TRBV18,TRBJ2-1,TGTGCCAGCTCACCAGGGGACACGTTGGAGGTAGGGGAGCAGTTCTTC,CASSPGDTLEVGEQFF
TRBD1,.,TRBV5-6,TRBJ2-3,TGTGCCAGCAGGGCAACAGGGGCGGTTACAGATACGCAGTATTTT,CASRATGAVTDTQYF
TRBD2,.,TRBV7-3,TRBJ2-1,TGTGCCAGCAGCTTAACCGGGACTAGCGTGGCCAATGAGCAGTTCTTC,CASSLTGTSVANEQFF
.,.,TRBV7-8,TRBJ1-2,TGTGCCAGCAGCTTAGATCCCCTAAGGGGCTACACCTTC,CASSLDPLRGYTF
.,once,TRBV7-8,TRBJ1-1,TGTGCCAGCAGCGCCTTTTTCCGGTTCCAAGGTGAGGGACGGAGAATGAACACTGAAGCTTTCTTT,CASSAFFRFQGEGRRMNTEAFF
TRBD1,.,TRBV11-2,TRBJ2-5,TGTGCCAGCAGCTTCTATACAGGGGGCAGGCAAGAGACCCAGTACTTC,CASSFYTGGRQETQYF
TRBD1,.,TRBV4-1,TRBJ2-7,TGCGCCAGCAGCATACAGGGGGACGGTCCCTACGAGCAGTACTTC,CASSIQGDGPYEQYF
.,.,TRBV5-1,TRBJ2-1,TGCGCCAGCAGCCCCTCCCCCAGTATACTCAACAATGAGCAGTTCTTC,CASSPSPSILNNEQFF
TRBD1,.,TRBV28,TRBJ1-2,TGTGCCAGCAGTTCCGCGACAGGGGCTATCTATGGCTACACCTTC,CASSSATGAIYGYTF
TRBD2,once,TRBV30,TRBJ2-5,TGTGCCTGGAGTGTACTAGCGGGAGGGGGTCGGGAGACCCAGTACTTC,CAWSVLAGGGRETQYF
TRBD1,.,TRBV5-1,TRBJ2-2,TGCGCCAGCAGCACGGCAGGGGGCTGGACCGGGGAGCTGTTTTTT,CASSTAGGWTGELFF
TRBD1,.,TRBV6-1,TRBJ2-7,TGTGCCAGCAGTGTTGAGGACAGGGGAAACGAGCAGTACTTC,CASSVEDRGNEQYF
.,once,TRBV2,TRBJ1-1,TGTGCCAGCAGTGGTCAGGGAGGCACTGAAGCTTTCTTT,CASSGQGGTEAFF